These T cell receptor beta chains were read from a single sample in a study of blood T cell repertoires in COVID-19. Using immunoSEQ multiplex PCR, the repertoire was profiled, and TCRdb retains in-frame clones only, with some absent. The table records 200,000 to 250,000 clones, 65% to 90% of them present only once. Sample: peripheral blood. The receptors were sampled from a woman aged 70-85 years with COVID-19, enrolled during active disease. Both conserved end residues are part of each CDR3. Each record gives: J gene, D gene, clone size, V gene, CDR3 DNA, CDR3 protein. A D gene is named only where the DNA matches it firmly. Not all rows give a size; the values are once, few, many and, for expanded clones, a class.

J: TRBJ1-2; D: NA; size: NA; V: TRBV5-6; DNA: TGTGCCAGCAGCTACTATGGGGCCCTTAACTATGGCTACACCTTC; CDR3: CASSYYGALNYGYTF
J: TRBJ1-1; D: TRBD1; size: once; V: TRBV19; DNA: TGTGCCAGTAGTAAGACCTGGACAGGGAACACTGAAGCTTTCTTT; CDR3: CASSKTWTGNTEAFF
J: TRBJ2-7; D: TRBD1; size: NA; V: TRBV5-1; DNA: TGCGCCAGCAGCTTGGTTGACAGGGCCTACGAGCAGTACTTC; CDR3: CASSLVDRAYEQYF
J: TRBJ2-2; D: NA; size: NA; V: TRBV5-1; DNA: TGCGCCAGCAGCTTGGAACTAGCAGAGAACACCGGGGAGCTGTTTTTT; CDR3: CASSLELAENTGELFF
J: TRBJ2-7; D: TRBD1; size: NA; V: TRBV4-2; DNA: TGTGCCAGCAGCCCACAGGGGAATCTTCGCTCCTACGAGCAGTACTTC; CDR3: CASSPQGNLRSYEQYF
J: TRBJ1-3; D: NA; size: once; V: TRBV11-2; DNA: TGTGCCAGCAGCCCGGGGGTATACTCTGGAAACACCATATATTTT; CDR3: CASSPGVYSGNTIYF
J: TRBJ2-3; D: NA; size: once; V: TRBV25-1; DNA: TGTGCCAGCAGTGGTTTGGGCAGCACAGATACGCAGTATTTT; CDR3: CASSGLGSTDTQYF
J: TRBJ1-1; D: NA; size: NA; V: TRBV6-2/TRBV6-3; DNA: TGTGCCAGCAGTTACGGAGGGTGGAACACTGAAGCTTTCTTT; CDR3: CASSYGGWNTEAFF
J: TRBJ2-7; D: NA; size: NA; V: TRBV5-1; DNA: TGCGCCAGCAGTCCCCGGGACAAGGGCGAGCAGTACTTC; CDR3: CASSPRDKGEQYF
J: TRBJ1-2; D: NA; size: NA; V: TRBV4-3; DNA: TGCGCCAGCAGCCCAAAACGAGGACAGACCTATGGCTACACCTTC; CDR3: CASSPKRGQTYGYTF
J: TRBJ2-2; D: TRBD1; size: NA; V: TRBV5-1; DNA: TGCGCCAGCAGCTTGGAGGGGGCTTGGAACACCGGGGAGCTGTTTTTT; CDR3: CASSLEGAWNTGELFF
J: TRBJ2-7; D: TRBD1; size: NA; V: TRBV5-4; DNA: TGTGCCAGCAGCTCCCAGGGGGCGAAATCCTACGAGCAGTACTTC; CDR3: CASSSQGAKSYEQYF
J: TRBJ2-7; D: NA; size: NA; V: TRBV4-1; DNA: TGCGCCAGCAGCCAAGGTAGACAGGTGTCCTACGAGCAGTACTTC; CDR3: CASSQGRQVSYEQYF
J: TRBJ1-2; D: NA; size: NA; V: TRBV13; DNA: TGTGCCAGCAGCTATCAGACAGGTCGGATCTATGGCTACACCTTC; CDR3: CASSYQTGRIYGYTF
J: TRBJ1-3; D: NA; size: once; V: TRBV5-1; DNA: TGCGCCAGCAGAATCGAGGCAAACTCTGGAAACACCATATATTTT; CDR3: CASRIEANSGNTIYF
J: TRBJ2-7; D: NA; size: NA; V: TRBV5-4; DNA: TGTGCCAGCAGCTTAAACAGGGTCGAGCAGTACTTC; CDR3: CASSLNRVEQYF
J: TRBJ1-4; D: NA; size: NA; V: TRBV2; DNA: TGTGCCAGCAGTGAAGCGCGGACAGACGAAAAACTGTTTTTT; CDR3: CASSEARTDEKLFF
J: TRBJ1-1; D: TRBD1; size: NA; V: TRBV15; DNA: TGTGCCACCAGCAGAGATTTGACAGGGGCGAACACTGAAGCTTTCTTT; CDR3: CATSRDLTGANTEAFF
J: TRBJ1-2; D: NA; size: NA; V: TRBV19; DNA: TGTGCCAGTAGTATACCGGAGGTGGGTTATGGCTACACCTTC; CDR3: CASSIPEVGYGYTF
J: TRBJ2-1; D: TRBD2; size: NA; V: TRBV29-1; DNA: TGCAGCGTTAACTTTAGCGGGAGGCTTAGAATCAATGAGCAGTTCTTC; CDR3: CSVNFSGRLRINEQFF
J: TRBJ1-6; D: NA; size: NA; V: TRBV3-1/TRBV3-2; DNA: TGTGCCAGCAGCCGCCACGGGGGGAATTCACCCCTCCACTTT; CDR3: CASSRHGGNSPLHF
J: TRBJ1-1; D: TRBD1; size: NA; V: TRBV6-8; DNA: TGTGCCAGCAGGTCCGATACAGGGGGCCGCCCGAAGACTGAAGCTTTCTTT; CDR3: CASRSDTGGRPKTEAFF
J: TRBJ1-5; D: NA; size: NA; V: TRBV6-2/TRBV6-3; DNA: TGTGCCAGCAGTTACCCCCCAAGCCCCCAGCATTTT; CDR3: CASSYPPSPQHF
J: TRBJ2-1; D: TRBD2; size: NA; V: TRBV7-3; DNA: TGTGCCAGCAGCCAAAGCGGGGGGGCCAGTGAGCAGTTCTTC; CDR3: CASSQSGGASEQFF
J: TRBJ2-7; D: TRBD2; size: few; V: TRBV3-1/TRBV3-2; DNA: TGTGCCAGCAGCCCGACTAGCAACGAGCAGTACTTC; CDR3: CASSPTSNEQYF
J: TRBJ2-7; D: NA; size: NA; V: TRBV5-8; DNA: TGTGCCAGCAGCTTGGGGGACACCTCCTACGAGCAGTACTTC; CDR3: CASSLGDTSYEQYF
J: TRBJ2-3; D: TRBD2; size: NA; V: TRBV6-5; DNA: TGTGCCAGCAGTTCGGCGGGGGGAACAGATACGCAGTATTTT; CDR3: CASSSAGGTDTQYF
J: TRBJ1-2; D: NA; size: NA; V: TRBV7-2; DNA: TGTGCCAGCAGCTTAGGCCCCTCGGATGGCTACACCTTC; CDR3: CASSLGPSDGYTF
J: TRBJ1-5; D: NA; size: few; V: TRBV6-6; DNA: TGTGCCAGCAGTAGGGGAACGGATCAGCCCCAGCATTTT; CDR3: CASSRGTDQPQHF
J: TRBJ1-2; D: TRBD1; size: once; V: TRBV5-6; DNA: TGTGCCAGCAGCTTGCGACAGGGAGGTGGCTACACCTTC; CDR3: CASSLRQGGGYTF
J: TRBJ2-6; D: NA; size: NA; V: TRBV29-1; DNA: TGCAGCGTACCTACAGGGTCTGGGGCCAACGTCCTGACTTTC; CDR3: CSVPTGSGANVLTF
J: TRBJ2-4; D: NA; size: few; V: TRBV4-3; DNA: TGCGCCAGCAGCCAAGGACGGGGGACGTACATTCAGTACTTC; CDR3: CASSQGRGTYIQYF
J: TRBJ1-1; D: NA; size: NA; V: TRBV19; DNA: TGTGCCAGTAGTATAGGATCAAGGGCGGGTGGCACTGAAGCTTTCTTT; CDR3: CASSIGSRAGGTEAFF
J: TRBJ1-1; D: NA; size: few; V: TRBV28; DNA: TGTGCCAGCTCCACCAATACCCGGGGGAGTGAAGCTTTCTTT; CDR3: CASSTNTRGSEAFF
J: TRBJ1-3; D: NA; size: NA; V: TRBV5-6; DNA: TGTGCCAGCAGCCCGGGGGGCATTCCTGGAAACACCATATATTTT; CDR3: CASSPGGIPGNTIYF
J: TRBJ2-2; D: TRBD1; size: NA; V: TRBV15; DNA: TGTGCCACCAGCCCGGGACAGGGGGCGAACAAGGCCGGGGAGCTGTTTTTT; CDR3: CATSPGQGANKAGELFF
J: TRBJ2-2; D: NA; size: NA; V: TRBV7-9; DNA: TGTGCCAGCAGTCGGCTGCTGGGGCAAGGCACCGGGGAGCTGTTTTTT; CDR3: CASSRLLGQGTGELFF
J: TRBJ2-2; D: NA; size: few; V: TRBV2; DNA: TGTGCCAGCAGTGTCGGGAGCCCGAACACCGGGGAGCTGTTTTTT; CDR3: CASSVGSPNTGELFF
J: TRBJ1-3; D: NA; size: NA; V: TRBV27; DNA: TGTGCCAGCAGCTTGTCCCGGGACATAGCCACCATATATTTT; CDR3: CASSLSRDIATIYF
J: TRBJ1-1; D: TRBD1; size: NA; V: TRBV3-1/TRBV3-2; DNA: TGTGCCAGCAGGGGATGGGACAGAGCTTCTGAAGCTTTCTTT; CDR3: CASRGWDRASEAFF
J: TRBJ2-3; D: TRBD1; size: NA; V: TRBV30; DNA: TGTGCCTGGAGCGCCGGGACAGGGGCCACAGATACGCAGTATTTT; CDR3: CAWSAGTGATDTQYF
J: TRBJ1-2; D: NA; size: NA; V: TRBV4-1; DNA: TGCGCCAGCAGCCGCCAAGGCCCAGGTCTTAACTATGGCTACACCTTC; CDR3: CASSRQGPGLNYGYTF
J: TRBJ1-1; D: TRBD1; size: NA; V: TRBV5-6; DNA: TGTGCCAGCAGCTTGGCCAGGGACAGGGGGCCCTTCACTGAAGCTTTCTTT; CDR3: CASSLARDRGPFTEAFF
J: TRBJ2-2; D: TRBD2; size: NA; V: TRBV30; DNA: TGTGCCTGGTTAGGTAGCGGGAGGAACACCGGGGAGCTGTTTTTT; CDR3: CAWLGSGRNTGELFF
J: TRBJ2-4; D: NA; size: NA; V: TRBV5-1; DNA: TGCGCCAGCAGCTTGGACCCACTAAGGAACATTCAGTACTTC; CDR3: CASSLDPLRNIQYF
J: TRBJ1-2; D: NA; size: NA; V: TRBV7-8; DNA: TGTGCCAGCAGGCTGGGGGGAAGTCCCTCCTACACCTTC; CDR3: CASRLGGSPSYTF
J: TRBJ2-7; D: NA; size: NA; V: TRBV30; DNA: TGTGCCTGGAGTGGAGGACTACCCTACGAGCAGTACTTC; CDR3: CAWSGGLPYEQYF
J: TRBJ2-2; D: NA; size: NA; V: TRBV6-5; DNA: TGTGCCAGCAGAACAGGCCGTAACACCGGGGAGCTGTTTTTT; CDR3: CASRTGRNTGELFF